This passage covers 10 T cell receptor beta chains from one sample sequenced in a study of vaccination and CD4 T cells after COVID-19. Regarding treatment: approximately nine-day PBMC culture with coronavirus spike peptide pools or control peptides (ViraFEST assay). Their antigen targets remain unknown. With the Oncomine TCR Beta short-read assay, DNA from cultured CD4+ T cells was sequenced. TCRdb reprocessed the PCR reads via MiXCR and lists one record per CDR3 protein. The sample carries about 12,000 distinct CDR3 sequences, around 20% recorded once. The material sequenced was CD4+ T cells from blood, cultured in vitro, taken before SARS-CoV-2 vaccination. These receptors were obtained from a human donor who received a COVID-19 vaccine.

The J gene is TRBJ2-5, the V gene TRBV5-8; tentatively, D is TRBD1 (5 bases). Per the germline V gene, CDR1 is SGHTS and CDR2 is YDEGEE. Trimming took off 0 bases at V and 0 bases at J, with 6 bases between the two ends. There are 14 residues in the CDR3. In nucleotides, the CDR3 is TGTGCCAGCAGCTTGGACAGGAACCAAGAGACCCAGTACTTC. Translated, it gives CASSLDRNQETQYF.

The V and J genes are TRBV2 and TRBJ2-1, with 10 bases lining up with TRBD1. With 7 bases clipped from V and 7 bases from J, the junction kept 7 bases outside the gene matches. Germline CDR1 and CDR2: SNHLY and FYNNEI. This CDR3 has 14 amino acids. The CDR3 region has the DNA TGTGCCAGCACTGACAGGGGGCCGTTGAATGAGCAGTTCTTC. Translating it yields CASTDRGPLNEQFF. The full variable domain, its missing parts supplied by reference TRBV2 and TRBJ2-1, is EPEVTQTPSHQVTQMGQEVILRCVPISNHLYFYWYRQILGQKVEFLVSFYNNEISEKSEIFDDQFSVERPDGSNFTLKIRSTKLEDSAMYFCASTDRGPLNEQFFGPGTRLTVL.

This clonotype was seen more than once but under ten times. This rearrangement joins TRBV10-3 to TRBJ1-6; D is possibly TRBD1 (6 bases). Germline-derived CDR1 and CDR2 are ENHRY and SYGVKD. The CDR3 runs to 14 residues. The ends were cut back, 4 bases at V and 15 bases at J, with 19 bases in the middle. CDR3 sequence reads: CAISGTEVGRNLHF. CDR3 in DNA: TGTGCCATCAGTGGGACAGAAGTAGGACGTAACCTCCACTTT.

V gene TRBV3-1 combines with J gene TRBJ1-1, with a tentative D call TRBD1 (5 bases). V lost 3 bases to trimming and J lost 2 bases, with 16 bases between them. The germline V gene has CDR1 LGHDT and CDR2 YNNKEL (reference sequence). There are 16 residues in the CDR3. The CDR3 protein is CASSHRDVSTNTEAFF. The CDR3 region has the DNA TGTGCCAGCAGCCATAGGGACGTATCGACAAACACTGAAGCTTTCTTT.

This rearrangement joins TRBV11-2 to TRBJ2-1, with 10 bases matching TRBD2. V was clipped by 3 bases and J by 9 bases; unmatched bases: 8. Germline V gene data show CDR1 as SGHAT and CDR2 as FQNNGV. This CDR3 spans 15 amino acids. CDR3: CASSFSGGRIGEQFF. CDR3 coding DNA: TGTGCCAGCAGCTTTAGCGGGGGGCGAATAGGTGAGCAGTTCTTC.

This clonotype showed up just a few times. This chain links TRBV7-2 with TRBJ2-5, with D perhaps being TRBD1 or TRBD2 (5 bases each). With 1 base removed from V and 3 bases from J, the gap between germline ends came to 6 bases. The length of the CDR3 is 13 residues. CDR1 SGHTA and CDR2 FQGNSA come from the germline V gene. Here the CDR3 DNA reads TGTGCCAGCAGCTTAGTGGGGGAAGAGACCCAGTACTTC. The encoded protein is CASSLVGEETQYF.

This sequence joins TRBV11-2 and TRBJ1-5; D remains unclear. CDR1 and CDR2 (germline): SGHAT, FQNNGV. The V and J ends lost 1 base and 7 bases respectively, with 11 bases between them. The CDR3 sequence is 14 residues long. The CDR3 spells CASSLGAVKQPQHF. In DNA, the CDR3 is TGTGCCAGCAGCTTAGGGGCAGTTAAACAGCCCCAGCATTTT.

This clonotype was counted a few times. The chain carries TRBV5-4 and TRBJ2-7, with D possibly TRBD2 on 6 matching bases. CDR1 and CDR2 (germline): SGHNT, YYREEE (reference sequence). There are 14 residues in the CDR3. The ends were cut back, 2 bases at V and 7 bases at J, with 16 bases in the middle. The CDR3 reads CASSFPSGGKEQYF. In DNA, the CDR3 is TGTGCCAGCAGCTTCCCTTCCGGCGGGAAAGAGCAGTACTTC.

The chain carries TRBV7-2 and TRBJ2-1; 8 nucleotides agree with TRBD2. The CDR3 runs to 16 residues. V lost 6 bases, J lost 8 bases, and 15 bases stayed unmatched. Germline CDR1 is SGHTA and CDR2 is FQGNSA. The CDR3 region is CASSLMGAGAQDEQFF. The CDR3 DNA reads TGTGCCAGCAGTCTGATGGGAGCGGGGGCCCAGGATGAGCAGTTCTTC.

The CDR3 sequence is CASRGGQRETSSYEQYF. CDR3 coding DNA: TGTGCCAGCAGGGGTGGACAGCGCGAAACTAGCTCCTACGAGCAGTACTTC. The V and J genes are TRBV6-1 and TRBJ2-7, with D possibly TRBD1 on 6 matching bases. Germline assignment: CDR1 MNHNS and CDR2 SASEGT. The CDR3 contains 17 residues. V dropped 6 bases and J dropped 0 bases, with 21 bases sitting between them.